The text below deals with one T cell receptor (beta chain). Its recognized antigen is unknown. Qualities for individual bases were not recorded, and no much larger clone is one base off. The sample originates from a study of cytomegalovirus exposure and HLA in healthy donors (TCRdb year 2017). Turning to the overall study: In an earlier analysis of some 550 of the donors, around 290 Gb of sequence data and 117 million unique TCR beta sequences from about 179 million T cells were reported. An early release that covered about 600 HLA-typed donors contained about 300 gigabases of sequencing data and 75 million to 100 million unique TCR sequences. Among the approximately 400 genotyped donors, around 81% belonged to the genetic ancestry cluster associated with self-reported Caucasian donors. The aim of the study was to test whether cataloging public T cell receptors could identify signatures of past pathogen exposure. Using immunosequencing, the study profiled T cell repertoires from roughly 650 subjects and related those repertoires to cytomegalovirus serostatus. In addition to the first cohort of approximately 650 subjects, a separate validation cohort of 130 or so different subjects was used. To predict cytomegalovirus infection status, the study brought together high-throughput TCR immunosequencing, statistical association of individual TCRs with disease status, and machine learning. A later analysis re-analyzed previously published TCR beta repertoires from about 730 donors and added high-resolution HLA genotyping to study TCR occurrence patterns. Rather than drawing on any new phenotypic data, the later analysis identified candidate immune exposures from TCR beta sequences and the way those sequences occurred across donors. An earlier analysis of approximately 500 of the donors applied high-throughput TCR beta sequencing to assess whether each TCR beta V gene segment acted as functional or pseudogenic. Donor age, sex, ethnicity and CMV serostatus were collected together with the repertoire data. A later genetic analysis used genome-wide SNP genotypes for about 55% of the 666 donors, treating that subset as a discovery cohort. All discovery cohort repertoires had been generated using a single sequencing platform. HLA typing covered class I and class II loci at four-digit resolution. The number of donors typed differed by locus, with roughly 629-640 for A, B, C, DRB1 and DQB1, roughly 520 for DQA1, approximately 570 for DPA1, and approximately 470 for DPB1. Roughly five DR-DQ haplotypes were treated as single units for association and clustering because of strong linkage in the cohort. Across 398 genotyped donors of the cohort, an average of about 200,000 unique TCR beta nucleotide sequences per donor were sequenced, and around 19% of those sequences were non-productive. Points the paper makes about the study in general: An earlier analysis of around 540 of the donors showed that most TCR beta V segments appeared in productive rearrangements either about 87% or about 30% of the time, which broadly matched IMGT annotations. Cytomegalovirus status was reported to be diagnosed by the classifier with high specificity and sensitivity in both the original and validation cohorts. In this cohort, only TCR beta chains were sequenced, and detectable features were limited by the absence of alpha or paired-chain data. In a later analysis, HLA-associated TCR beta chains showed more clonal expansion and lower generation probabilities than non-associated chains that were equally common. A cluster of highly shared sequence variants was judged likely to be a technical artifact of the sequencing pipeline. Because the 87-base-pair reads could not distinguish some IMGT-functional V segments, including TRBV6-2 and TRBV6-3, those segments were excluded. The study gave a list of 150 to 200 TCR beta chains associated with cytomegalovirus. According to a later analysis, TCR association rates differed among HLA loci, with DRB1 alleles showing the most associated TCRs and HLA-C alleles showing the fewest. A further reported finding was that TCR beta sequences accurately predicted the HLA-A and HLA-B alleles for most subjects in the first cohort. Because counts were too low, roughly 16 rarely observed V segments, including chromosome 9 orphons, were left out of the earlier analysis of about 500 of the donors. Several of the top co-occurrence clusters appeared to be linked to parvovirus B19, influenza, CMV and Epstein-Barr virus, according to a later analysis. Strong co-occurrence of HLA alleles, especially DR and DQ, made assigning TCR associations to individual alleles difficult. According to a later analysis, most CMV-associated TCR beta chains appeared to be HLA-restricted, and the HLA associations seemed to be driven largely by CMV exposure. Three of the identified cytomegalovirus-associated TCR beta chains were confirmed in vitro to be specific for cytomegalovirus antigens. V-gene and J-gene trimming of TCR beta chains was associated with a missense DCLRE1C variant in a later genetic analysis, and the association was replicated in an independent cohort. According to a later genetic analysis, donors in an Asian-associated ancestry cluster had fewer N-insertions in productive TCRs than the approximately 630-donor mean. The only immune exposure information available for the cohort was CMV serostatus. Most TCR sequences were seen in very few donors, while some public TCRs were found in many individuals. Specific HLA alleles were associated with 15,000 to 20,000 TCR beta sequences at a false discovery rate of 0.05 in a later analysis. HLA typing was unavailable for some donors at each locus, so association tests used only the typed subset. It was suggested by the authors that the approach could potentially be generalized to other disease states and immunological phenotypes. Correlated functional status among segregating V segments might be attributable to linkage disequilibrium, but an unknown experimental factor could not be ruled out. Sequencing depth was assumed to be roughly uniform across donors in the presence/absence analyses, though that assumption may not hold.

The CDR3 goes from the cysteine to the phenylalanine over 15 residues. The DNA shown is the 45-base CDR3, in frame from base 1. As encoded in the germline V gene, CDR1 is WSHSY while CDR2 is SAAADI. Trimming at the junction amounts to 3 bases on V and 11 bases on J, and the germline ends lie 22 bases apart. The library was obtained by the immunoSEQ multiplex PCR assay. For the multiplex PCR, a mixture combining 60 forward primers for TCR Vbeta segments and 13 reverse primers for TCR Jbeta segments was used. A multiplex PCR assay on genomic DNA amplified the CDR3 region of rearranged TCR beta genes. Amplified TCR beta libraries were sequenced as 87-base-pair reads on the Illumina HiSeq System. The paper's data handling went like this. Across the roughly 640 repertoires, a later analysis counted tens of millions of unique TCR beta chains, roughly 11 million of which were shared by at least two donors. To remove PCR and sequencing errors, raw reads were error-corrected and collapsed into unique sequences using a nearest-neighbor algorithm that merged closely related sequences. CDR3 sequences were aligned to IMGT reference sequences to assign V, D and J gene segments. For a sequence to be retained, at least a six-nucleotide match to both a V gene segment and a J gene segment was required. A rearrangement counted as productive if the CDR3 had no stop codons and remained in frame with V and J, and every other rearrangement counted as non-productive. CDR3 was defined by IMGT convention, running from the second conserved V-encoded cysteine to the conserved J-encoded phenylalanine. Sequences without an unambiguous match to a single V gene segment were excluded from the earlier analysis of a few hundred of the donors. An earlier analysis of several hundred of the donors called V segments functional above 56.7% productive rearrangements and segregating when the between-donor standard deviation exceeded 5%. To diagnose cytomegalovirus status from the catalog of TCR beta chain sequences, a statistical classification framework was built. A later analysis assigned V and J genes by comparing TCR nucleotide sequences with IMGT/GENE-DB human TR gene sequences. A later analysis assigned CDR3 sequences and most-parsimonious VDJ recombination scenarios with the TCRdist pipeline. In a later analysis, each TCR beta chain was defined by its CDR3 amino acid sequence together with its V-gene family, and reads without a unique V-gene family were excluded. A later analysis removed 592 highly shared, low-generation-probability nucleotide sequences to deal with suspected cross-contamination and a sequencing artifact. In a later analysis, a clonal expansion index was calculated for each public chain from normalized within-repertoire ranks of inferred template counts. A later analysis computed generation probabilities with a VDJ recombination model fitted to out-of-frame rearrangements, and checked the results against IGoR. In a later analysis, hypergeometric tests were used to score TCR-TCR, TCR-HLA and TCR-CMV co-occurrence, with a repertoire-size bias correction applied to TCR pairs. A later analysis estimated false discovery rates by permuting HLA or CMV assignments 20 times. In a later analysis, co-occurring TCRs were grouped with DBSCAN, and TCRdist sequence similarity was added when clustering was performed within HLA-allele-positive subsets. For co-occurrence clustering, repertoires with fewer than 30,000 or more than 120,000 public chains were excluded, along with four or five repertoires with anomalous nucleotide sharing. The table comes from immuneACCESS by way of TCRdb, which keeps in-frame sequences with V and J called. Part of the clones is missing from these tables; in studies checked, under half for an unresolved V gene and the rest for unknown reasons. The DNA was the basis for D and trimming; V, J and clone size are from that table. This sample comprises some 220,000 clones, about 80% of them detected only once. 0.58% of the sample is taken by the ten largest.

The cohort was made up of roughly 670 healthy bone marrow donors. Cohort members were all nominally healthy when sampled, although unrecorded immune exposures were likely present. The donor tested CMV seronegative and was one of the 352 seronegative cohort members. Every donor gave a peripheral blood sample, and the peripheral blood mononuclear cells from that sample were used for TCR beta sequencing. Genomic DNA was extracted from the blood cell samples with the Qiagen DNeasy Blood Extraction Kit. This sequence originates from a woman in her 40s in good health and CMV-seronegative. Sequenced: PBMCs. This chain joins TRBV10-2 to TRBJ2-5; TRBD2 might be the D gene, on 5 matching bases. The CDR3 region: CASSDRLDSQWEQYF. The DNA sequence reads TGCGCCAGCAGTGACCGTTTAGACTCACAGTGGGAGCAGTACTTC.